This TCR beta chain was observed in a study of blood T cell repertoires in COVID-19. This CDR3 contains 15 residues. As processed by the authors: Estimation of nucleated cell counts was performed using reference gene primer amplification. TCRdb's table, derived via immunoSEQ multiplex PCR, lists solely in-frame clones and lacks some. V, J and clone size derive from that table, while D and trimming were established from the DNA sequence. The sample yields 170,000 or so clones, over 75% seen once. J is TRBJ1-4 and V is TRBV21-1; no DNA check was done on the table's D call, TRBD1. TRBV21-1 is noted as a pseudogene. The TCR sequence derives from a woman aged 45-65 years who had recovered from COVID-19. Sequences were obtained from PBMCs or T cells enriched from blood (not recorded which). The CDR3 nucleotides are TGTGCCAGCAGGGCGGTGGGGACAGGGTACGAAAAACTGTTTTTT. It translates to CASRAVGTGYEKLFF.